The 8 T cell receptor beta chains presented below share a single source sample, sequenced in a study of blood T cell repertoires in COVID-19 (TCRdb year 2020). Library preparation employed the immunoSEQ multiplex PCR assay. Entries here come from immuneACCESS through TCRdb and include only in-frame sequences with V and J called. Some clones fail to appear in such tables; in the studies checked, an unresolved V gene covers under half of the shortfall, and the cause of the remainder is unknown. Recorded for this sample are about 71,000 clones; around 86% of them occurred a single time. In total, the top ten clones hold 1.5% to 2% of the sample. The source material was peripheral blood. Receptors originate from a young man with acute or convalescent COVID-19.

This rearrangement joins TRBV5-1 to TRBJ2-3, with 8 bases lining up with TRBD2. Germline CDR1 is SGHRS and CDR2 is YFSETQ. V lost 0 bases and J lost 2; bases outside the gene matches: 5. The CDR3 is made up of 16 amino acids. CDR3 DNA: TGCGCCAGCAGCTTGGCCGTGACTAGCGACACAGATACGCAGTATTTT. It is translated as CASSLAVTSDTDTQYF.

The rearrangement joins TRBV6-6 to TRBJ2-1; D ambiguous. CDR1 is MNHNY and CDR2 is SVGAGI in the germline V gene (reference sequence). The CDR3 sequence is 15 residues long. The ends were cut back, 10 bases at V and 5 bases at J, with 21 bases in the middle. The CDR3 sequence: CATTTLGVKNNEQFF. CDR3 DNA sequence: TGTGCCACCACGACATTGGGCGTTAAGAACAATGAGCAGTTCTTC.

The CDR3: CASSYSGTGAGNTIYF. CDR3 DNA sequence: TGTGCCAGCAGTTACTCGGGGACAGGAGCGGGAAACACCATATATTTT. The chain links TRBV6-6 to TRBJ1-3; 8 positions match TRBD1. Trimming took 0 bases from V and 4 from J; bases not matched to a gene: 5. Looked up from germline, CDR1 is MNHNY and CDR2 is SVGAGI (reference sequence). The CDR3 extends over 16 amino acids.

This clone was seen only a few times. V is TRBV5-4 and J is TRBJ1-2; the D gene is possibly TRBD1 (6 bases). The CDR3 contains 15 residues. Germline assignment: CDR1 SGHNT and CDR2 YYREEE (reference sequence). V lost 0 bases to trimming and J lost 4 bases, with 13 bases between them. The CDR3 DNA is TGTGCCAGCAGCTTGGCCGACAGGCGAGTCTATGGCTACACCTTC. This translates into CASSLADRRVYGYTF.

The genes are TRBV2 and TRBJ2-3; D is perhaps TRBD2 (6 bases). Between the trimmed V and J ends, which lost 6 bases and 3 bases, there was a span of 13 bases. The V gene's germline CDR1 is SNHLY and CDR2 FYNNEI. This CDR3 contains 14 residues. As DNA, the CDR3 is TGTGCCAGCAGGCCGGGACTGGAGACAGATACGCAGTATTTT. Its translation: CASRPGLETDTQYF.

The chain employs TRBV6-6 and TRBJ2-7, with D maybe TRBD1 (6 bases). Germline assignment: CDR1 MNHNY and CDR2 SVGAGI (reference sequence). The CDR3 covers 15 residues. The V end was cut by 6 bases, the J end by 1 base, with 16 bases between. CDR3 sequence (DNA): TGTGCCAGCAGCCCGGAACAGGGACGTTCCTACGAGCAGTACGTC. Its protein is CASSPEQGRSYEQYV.

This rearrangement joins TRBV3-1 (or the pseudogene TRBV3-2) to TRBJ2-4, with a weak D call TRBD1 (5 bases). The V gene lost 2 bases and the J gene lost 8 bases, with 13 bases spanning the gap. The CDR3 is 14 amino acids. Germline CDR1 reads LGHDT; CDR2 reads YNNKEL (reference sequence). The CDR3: CASSQRAGLDIQYF. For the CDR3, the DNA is TGTGCCAGCAGCCAACGGGCAGGGTTGGACATTCAGTACTTC.

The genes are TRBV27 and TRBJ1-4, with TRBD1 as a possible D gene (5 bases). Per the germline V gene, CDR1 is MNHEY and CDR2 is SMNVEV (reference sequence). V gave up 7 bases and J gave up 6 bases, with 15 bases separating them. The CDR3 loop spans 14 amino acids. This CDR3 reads CASTKEGQYEKLFF. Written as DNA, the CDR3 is TGTGCCAGCACCAAGGAGGGGCAGTATGAAAAACTGTTTTTT.